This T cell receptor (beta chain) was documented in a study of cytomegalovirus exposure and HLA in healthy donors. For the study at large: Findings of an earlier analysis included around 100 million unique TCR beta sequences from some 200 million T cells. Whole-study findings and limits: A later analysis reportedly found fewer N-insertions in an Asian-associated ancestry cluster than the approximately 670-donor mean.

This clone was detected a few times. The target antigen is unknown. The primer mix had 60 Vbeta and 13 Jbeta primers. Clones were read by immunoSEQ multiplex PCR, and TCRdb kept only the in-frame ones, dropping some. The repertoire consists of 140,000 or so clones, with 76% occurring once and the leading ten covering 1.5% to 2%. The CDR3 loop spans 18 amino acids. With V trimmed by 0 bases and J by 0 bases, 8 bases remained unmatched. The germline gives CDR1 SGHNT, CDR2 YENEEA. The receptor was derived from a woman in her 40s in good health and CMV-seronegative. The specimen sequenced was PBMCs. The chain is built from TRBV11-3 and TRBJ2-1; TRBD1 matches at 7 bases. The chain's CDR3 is CASSLDQGGSRSYNEQFF. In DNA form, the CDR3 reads TGTGCCAGCAGCTTAGATCAAGGGGGCTCCCGCTCCTACAATGAGCAGTTCTTC.